This is a list of T cell receptor beta chains from one sample in a study of human T cells and chemical hapten exposure. TCRdb reprocessed the RACE reads via MiXCR and lists one record per CDR3 protein. This table holds over 300,000 distinct CDR3 sequences, roughly 5.3% found once. The specimen comprised whole blood, sampled in connection with sensitization to the hapten diphenylcyclopropenone (DPC). These receptors were collected from a woman in her forties or fifties with alopecia areata. Some clones in this sample may be carry-over from other donors' samples. The CDR3 runs from the conserved cysteine through the conserved F or W.

v_call cdr3_aa
TRBV7-8 CASSAGLSSYNEQFF
TRBV6-6 CASSWTGGVRGNQPQHF
TRBV6-2/TRBV6-3 CASGHSETQYF
TRBV5-6 CASSLPLAGTDTQYF
TRBV4-1 CASSQERNTKQYF
TRBV4-3 CASSLTAAATDTQYF
TRBV4-1 CASSQDIDQPQHF
TRBV7-2 CASSLGQGSSEAFF
TRBV6-5 CASSYSKGGTDTQYF
TRBV6-1 CASLDSNQPQHF
TRBV2 CASSDVPNTGELFF
TRBV6-1 CATINGYGELFF
TRBV15 CATSELQGLTQYF
TRBV6-2/TRBV6-3 CASSFSVTGELFF
TRBV9 CASSVAGSQPQHF
TRBV6-1 CASSEWGADNQPQHF
TRBV25-1 CASSEGGVSYEQYF
TRBV12-3/TRBV12-4 CASSLVTGVGEAFF
TRBV20-1 CSARLGVSYEQYF
TRBV12-3/TRBV12-4 CASSLPRGRGSETQYF
TRBV6-2/TRBV6-3 CASSYDNSKNIQYF
TRBV29-1 CSVWLAGSETQYF